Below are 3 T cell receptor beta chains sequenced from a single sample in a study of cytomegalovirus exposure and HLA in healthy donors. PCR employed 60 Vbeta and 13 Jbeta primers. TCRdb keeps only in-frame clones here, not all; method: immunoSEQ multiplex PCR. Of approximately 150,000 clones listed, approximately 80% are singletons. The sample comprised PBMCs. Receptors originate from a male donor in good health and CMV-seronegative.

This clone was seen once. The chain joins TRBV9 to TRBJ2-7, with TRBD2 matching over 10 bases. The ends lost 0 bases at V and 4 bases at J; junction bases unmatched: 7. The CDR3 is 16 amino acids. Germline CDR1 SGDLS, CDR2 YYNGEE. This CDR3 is CASSVEASGSGYEQYF. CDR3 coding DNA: TGTGCCAGCAGCGTAGAGGCTAGCGGGAGTGGGTACGAGCAGTACTTC.

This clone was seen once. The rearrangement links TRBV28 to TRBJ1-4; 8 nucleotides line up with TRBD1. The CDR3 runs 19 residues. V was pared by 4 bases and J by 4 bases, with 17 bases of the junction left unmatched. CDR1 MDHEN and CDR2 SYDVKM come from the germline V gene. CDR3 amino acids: CASSSQSTGVKSFNEKLFF. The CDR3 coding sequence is TGTGCCAGCAGTTCACAGTCGACAGGGGTCAAAAGTTTTAATGAAAAACTGTTTTTT.

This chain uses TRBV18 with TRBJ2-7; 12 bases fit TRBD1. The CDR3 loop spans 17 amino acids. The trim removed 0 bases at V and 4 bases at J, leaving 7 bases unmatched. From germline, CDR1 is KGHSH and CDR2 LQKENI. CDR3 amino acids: CASSPPGQGAGAYEQYF. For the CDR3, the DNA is TGTGCCAGCTCACCACCGGGACAGGGGGCGGGGGCATACGAGCAGTACTTC.